This T cell receptor beta chain was captured by sequencing in a study of blood T cell repertoires in COVID-19. The overall study: Donors in the United States, Italy and Spain gave samples during acute or convalescent COVID-19. Sources were T cells, B-cell-depleted T cells, or PBMCs; the material itself was cDNA or gDNA.

V lost 9 bases to trimming and J lost 4 bases, with 15 bases between them. This CDR3 comprises 14 residues. Germline CDR1 is LNHDA and CDR2 is SQIVND (reference sequence). This table comes from immunoSEQ multiplex PCR, and its TCRdb copy is limited to in-frame clones, with some not included. The data show some 250,000 clones, approximately 90% seen once. In terms of age and location, participants ranged from roughly 18 to 90 years and lived in approximately 24 US areas. Participants were placed into cohorts based on the clinical history they reported. This receptor was identified in a woman in her forties with acute COVID-19. V usage is TRBV19 and J usage is TRBJ2-2, with a weak D call TRBD1 (6 bases). Input material: PBMCs or T cells enriched from blood (not recorded which). The CDR3, as DNA: TGTGCCAGCAGGATTACAGGGAGCACCGGGGAGCTGTTTTTT. It encodes CASRITGSTGELFF.